Listed below are T cell receptor beta chains from one sample, sequenced in a study of OX40 agonist ivuxolimab in advanced cancers. Sequenced by immunoSEQ multiplex PCR; TCRdb stores in-frame clones only, minus some. The sample yields tens of thousands of clones, approximately 84% seen once. Sequences were derived from CD4+ or CD8+ T cells sorted from blood, sampled in a trial of the OX40 agonist ivuxolimab. The receptors were gathered from an adult with an advanced solid tumor such as melanoma, head and neck, liver or kidney cancer. Both conserved end residues are part of each CDR3. D genes are given only for firm matches. Clone sizes are given selectively: once, few, many, or a class where the clone is expanded.

J,size,D,V,DNA,CDR3
TRBJ1-1,-,-,TRBV30,TGTGCCTGGGGCAACACTGAAGCTTTCTTT,CAWGNTEAFF
TRBJ2-1,-,TRBD2,TRBV9,TGTGCCAGCAGCCCCCCTAGCGGGGGGGCCGATGAGCAGTTCTTC,CASSPPSGGADEQFF
TRBJ2-2,-,-,TRBV19,TGTGCCAGTAGTCCGAGAGGGGGGGCCACCGGGGAGCTGTTTTTT,CASSPRGGATGELFF
TRBJ2-1,-,TRBD2,TRBV7-3,TGTGCCAGCAGCCCTAGCGGGAGTGCCTACAATGAGCAGTTCTTC,CASSPSGSAYNEQFF
TRBJ2-1,few,TRBD1,TRBV27,TGTGCCAGCAGTTCGACTGGACAGGGGAAAGGTGAGCAGTTCTTC,CASSSTGQGKGEQFF
TRBJ1-3,few,-,TRBV28,TGTGCCAGCAGACCAGCCCCGGGGGGCCATGGAAGCACCATATATTTT,CASRPAPGGHGSTIYF
TRBJ2-7,-,TRBD2,TRBV18,TGTGCCAGATTCCTAGCGGGAGTTAACCCGAAGTACGAGCAGTACTTC,CARFLAGVNPKYEQYF
TRBJ1-4,-,-,TRBV7-2,TGTGCCAGCAGCTTTTCCCCAAACAGTCTTCTCGGACTGTTTTTT,CASSFSPNSLLGLFF
TRBJ1-5,-,-,TRBV7-8,TGTGCCAGCAGCCGAGGACGGGGGGGTGATCAGCCCCAGCATTTT,CASSRGRGGDQPQHF
TRBJ2-1,-,-,TRBV13,TGTGCCAGCAGCTTTTTGGACAGACTACTGAATGAGCAGTTCTTC,CASSFLDRLLNEQFF